Below, 10 T cell receptor beta chains from the same sample are listed, as sequenced in a study of early stage breast cancer tumors. Repertoires were generated with immunoSEQ multiplex PCR, while TCRdb's copy carries only in-frame clones and drops some. The sample includes 39,000 or so clones, about three quarters seen only once; the top ten take approximately 7.1%. The sequencing sample was made of blood. The receptors derive from a person in their fifties or sixties with breast cancer.

This clone was recorded a few times. The chain employs TRBV7-9 and TRBJ1-2; D not resolved. Per the germline V gene, CDR1 is SEHNR and CDR2 is FQNEAQ (reference sequence). There are 12 residues in the CDR3. Trimming took off 5 bases at V and 1 base at J, with 5 bases between the two ends. CDR3 bases: TGTGCCAGCAGCGACAATAACTATGGCTACACCTTC. Its protein product is CASSDNNYGYTF.

CDR3 DNA: TGCGCCAGCAGAGCCTGGACAGATACGCAGTATTTT. Amino acids: CASRAWTDTQYF. The rearrangement links TRBV5-1 to TRBJ2-3; no reliable D call. The germline V gene has CDR1 SGHRS and CDR2 YFSETQ. The V end was cut by 5 bases, the J end by 3 bases, with 7 bases between. The CDR3 length is 12 residues.

The CDR3 DNA sequence: TGTGCCAGCAGGGGACAGGGGCTAGCTAACTATGGCTACACCTTC. Encoded protein: CASRGQGLANYGYTF. The rearrangement joins TRBV6-1 to TRBJ1-2; 10 nucleotides match TRBD1. Germline V lookup: CDR1 MNHNS, CDR2 SASEGT. This CDR3 has 15 amino acids. After removal of 6 bases from V and 0 bases from J, the junction contained 4 bases not matched to a gene.

This chain connects TRBV11-3 to TRBJ2-7; 7 bases match TRBD2. The CDR3 extends over 15 amino acids. Germline V gene lookup returns CDR1 SGHNT and CDR2 YENEEA. V dropped 4 bases and J dropped 0; count of bases not matched to a gene: 6. The CDR3 protein is CASSWARELSYEQYF. CDR3 nucleotide sequence: TGTGCCAGCAGCTGGGCGCGGGAGCTCTCCTACGAGCAGTACTTC.

CDR3 in DNA: TGTGCCAGCAGCACCCATGCACCTAGGACAGGGGTTGAAGCTTTCTTT. Protein: CASSTHAPRTGVEAFF. V usage is TRBV16 and J usage is TRBJ1-1, with 9 positions matching TRBD1. CDR1 and CDR2 from the germline V gene are KGHSY and FQNENV. Unmatched junction bases numbered 14, after V lost 5 bases and J lost 7 bases. The CDR3 consists of 16 residues.

This clone was counted only a few times. The chain couples TRBV10-2 to TRBJ1-5, with D possibly TRBD1 on 6 matching bases. CDR3 length: 14 amino acids. V shed 9 bases and J shed 6 bases, with 18 bases lying between them. CDR1 is WSHSY, CDR2 SAAADI, per germline. The CDR3 nucleotides read TGCGCCAGTACAGGGTCCCTGAGTGGTCAGCCCCAGCATTTT. Translating it yields CASTGSLSGQPQHF.

The chain uses TRBV7-3 and TRBJ2-3; TRBD1 might be the D (6 bases). The CDR3 contains 15 residues. Germline CDR1 reads SGHTA; CDR2 reads FQGTGA. Trimming cost V 1 base and J 3 bases, with 11 bases left between them. The CDR3 is CASSLNARGTDTQYF. The CDR3 coding sequence is TGTGCCAGCAGCTTAAACGCCAGGGGTACAGATACGCAGTATTTT.

V usage is TRBV2 and J usage is TRBJ1-2; no firm D call. The V gene lost 3 bases and the J gene lost 2 bases, with 7 bases spanning the gap. Germline assignment: CDR1 SNHLY and CDR2 FYNNEI. This CDR3 has 13 residues. The CDR3 DNA follows: TGTGCCAGCAGTGACACGGGAAACTATGGCTACACCTTC. This encodes CASSDTGNYGYTF.

This clone was detected once. The chain is built from TRBV11-2 and TRBJ2-2; the D is unclear. The germline V gene has CDR1 SGHAT and CDR2 FQNNGV. This CDR3 comprises 11 residues. V gave up 8 bases and J gave up 1 base, with 2 bases separating them. CDR3 loop: CASLNTGELFF. CDR3 coding DNA: TGTGCCAGCCTGAACACCGGGGAGCTGTTTTTT.

The rearrangement uses TRBV11-2 and TRBJ1-1, with D maybe TRBD1 (6 bases). Germline V lookup: CDR1 SGHAT, CDR2 FQNNGV. The CDR3 loop spans 14 amino acids. V was trimmed by 4 bases and J by 1 base, leaving 10 bases between them. In nucleotides, the CDR3 is TGTGCCAGCAGCTGGGGACAAGGGAACACTGAAGCTTTCTTT. This encodes CASSWGQGNTEAFF.